The rows below give T cell receptor beta chains drawn from one sample of a study of shared clonotypes between healthy human individuals. TCRdb's table, derived via immunoSEQ multiplex PCR, lists solely in-frame clones and lacks some. The sample comprises about 1.9 million clones, just under 95% of which are singletons, and approximately 1.7% rests with the top ten. Input material: naive CD8+ T cells from PBMCs. The receptors were sampled from a man aged 18 to 29 in good health. Some clones in this sample may be carry-over from other donors' samples. The CDR3 runs from the conserved cysteine through the conserved F or W. D genes are given only for firm matches. Part of the rows lack a size; the others show once, few, many or a class for expanded clones.

TRBJ2-7	TRBV28	TRBD2	NA	CASSYLAGGIYEQYF	TGTGCCAGCAGTTACCTCGCGGGGGGTATCTACGAGCAGTACTTC
TRBJ2-7	TRBV2	NA	NA	CASSDGGVSYEQYF	TGTGCCAGCAGTGATGGGGGAGTGAGCTACGAGCAGTACTTC
TRBJ2-1	TRBV19	TRBD2	NA	CASSPPTSGFYNEQFF	TGTGCCAGTAGCCCCCCGACTAGCGGGTTCTACAATGAGCAGTTCTTC
TRBJ2-3	TRBV28	NA	NA	CASSSILEYTDTQYF	TGTGCCAGCAGTTCTATACTCGAGTACACAGATACGCAGTATTTT
TRBJ2-7	TRBV7-9	NA	NA	CASSLGHGRGPREYYEQYF	TGTGCCAGCAGCTTAGGGCACGGACGGGGACCAAGGGAGTACTACGAGCAGTACTTC
TRBJ2-3	TRBV18	NA	NA	CASSPITSTDTQYF	TGTGCCAGCTCACCAATAACTAGCACAGATACGCAGTATTTT
TRBJ1-4	TRBV9	NA	NA	CASSVAWSTNEKLFF	TGTGCCAGCAGCGTAGCATGGTCAACTAATGAAAAACTGTTTTTT
TRBJ2-1	TRBV6-1	TRBD2	once	CASRWGGYEQFF	TGTGCCAGCAGGTGGGGGGGGTATGAGCAGTTCTTC
TRBJ1-1	TRBV9	NA	NA	CASSVGTAAEAFF	TGTGCCAGCAGCGTAGGGACAGCCGCTGAAGCTTTCTTT
TRBJ2-7	TRBV4-3	NA	NA	CASSQDMRYEQYF	TGCGCCAGCAGCCAAGATATGCGGTACGAGCAGTACTTC
TRBJ2-7	TRBV2	NA	few	CASTAGSYEQYF	TGTGCCAGCACAGCGGGCTCCTACGAGCAGTACTTC
TRBJ1-1	TRBV19	NA	once	CAKPRVLQPPTLNTEAFF	TGTGCCAAGCCGAGGGTCCTACAACCTCCGACTTTGAACACTGAAGCTTTCTTT
TRBJ2-3	TRBV5-4	NA	NA	CASSLGTAPTDTQYF	TGTGCCAGCAGCCTCGGGACTGCGCCCACAGATACGCAGTATTTT
TRBJ2-7	TRBV5-1	NA	NA	CASRPDPTYEQYF	TGCGCCAGCAGGCCTGACCCGACTTACGAGCAGTACTTC
TRBJ2-5	TRBV11-2	NA	NA	CASSLAPGTLRIGKETQYF	TGTGCCAGCAGCTTAGCCCCCGGGACACTGCGAATAGGGAAGGAGACCCAGTACTTC
TRBJ2-1	TRBV15	TRBD2	NA	CATLAGDSNEQFF	TGTGCCACACTAGCGGGAGACTCCAATGAGCAGTTCTTC
TRBJ2-3	TRBV9	NA	NA	CASSPSRDTQYF	TGTGCCAGCAGCCCTTCTAGGGATACGCAGTATTTT
TRBJ2-2	TRBV11-1	TRBD1	NA	CASTGGTGGSGELFF	TGTGCCAGTACAGGCGGGACAGGGGGCTCCGGGGAGCTGTTTTTT
TRBJ2-3	TRBV10-3	NA	NA	CAISNPHGATDTQYF	TGTGCCATCAGTAACCCCCATGGGGCTACAGATACGCAGTATTTT
TRBJ2-3	TRBV29-1	TRBD2	NA	CSVETGGHHTDTQYF	TGCAGCGTTGAGACGGGAGGACACCACACAGATACGCAGTATTTT
TRBJ2-2	TRBV11-2	TRBD1	NA	CASTYFYPGQGYSGELFF	TGTGCCAGCACCTACTTTTATCCGGGACAGGGGTATTCCGGGGAGCTGTTTTTT
TRBJ1-1	TRBV4-1	NA	NA	CASSSGGEPEAFF	TGCGCCAGCAGCTCGGGGGGGGAGCCTGAAGCTTTCTTT
TRBJ2-7	TRBV27	TRBD2	once	CASIQTSGNYEQYF	TGTGCCAGCATTCAGACTAGCGGAAACTACGAGCAGTACTTC
TRBJ2-7	TRBV16	TRBD1	NA	CASSHPGTDYEQYF	TGTGCCAGCAGCCATCCCGGGACAGACTACGAGCAGTACTTC
TRBJ2-1	TRBV6-6	TRBD2	NA	CASSSVGSGGEQFF	TGTGCCAGCAGTTCCGTAGGGAGCGGGGGGGAGCAGTTCTTC
TRBJ1-1	TRBV21-1	NA	NA	CASSKVPGGTDTEAFF	TGTGCCAGCAGCAAAGTTCCAGGGGGCACGGACACTGAAGCTTTCTTT
TRBJ2-2	TRBV6-4	TRBD1	NA	CASSGPILTGTGVTGELFF	TGTGCCAGCAGCGGTCCGATCCTTACCGGGACAGGGGTTACCGGGGAGCTGTTTTTT
TRBJ2-7	TRBV11-1	NA	NA	CASSLRAGRTHEQYF	TGTGCCAGCAGCTTACGCGCAGGGCGGACCCACGAGCAGTACTTC
TRBJ2-2	TRBV15	TRBD1	NA	CATTGGMNGELFF	TGTGCCACTACAGGGGGCATGAACGGGGAGCTGTTTTTT
TRBJ2-7	TRBV7-9	TRBD2	NA	CASSALAGGLEQYF	TGTGCCAGCAGCGCGCTAGCGGGAGGTCTCGAGCAGTACTTC
TRBJ2-7	TRBV19	NA	NA	CASSSQGEQYF	TGTGCCAGTAGTAGCCAGGGAGAGCAGTACTTC
TRBJ1-1	TRBV4-1	NA	NA	CASSQVGVSTEAFF	TGCGCCAGCAGCCAAGTAGGGGTGAGCACTGAAGCTTTCTTT
TRBJ1-4	TRBV28	NA	NA	CASRAKGTSNEKLFF	TGTGCCAGCAGGGCGAAGGGGACTTCCAATGAAAAACTGTTTTTT
TRBJ2-1	TRBV5-1	TRBD2	NA	CASSLPLAGGGSYNEQFF	TGCGCCAGCAGCTTGCCTCTAGCGGGAGGAGGCTCCTACAATGAGCAGTTCTTC
TRBJ2-2	TRBV4-1	TRBD2	NA	CASSQWLAGTPNTGELFF	TGCGCCAGCAGCCAATGGCTAGCGGGGACACCGAACACCGGGGAGCTGTTTTTT
TRBJ1-1	TRBV15	TRBD1	NA	CATSSATGPTEAFF	TGTGCCACCAGCAGTGCGACAGGGCCCACTGAAGCTTTCTTT
TRBJ2-1	TRBV6-6	NA	NA	CASIHGSNEQFF	TGTGCCAGCATTCACGGTTCCAATGAGCAGTTCTTC
TRBJ1-1	TRBV7-2	NA	NA	CAEARGDYTEAFF	TGTGCAGAAGCGCGGGGGGATTACACTGAAGCTTTCTTT
TRBJ2-1	TRBV10-3	NA	NA	CAIRPQKSSYNEQFF	TGTGCCATCAGGCCACAGAAGAGCTCCTACAATGAGCAGTTCTTC
TRBJ2-7	TRBV7-9	NA	NA	CASSSDLRDEQYF	TGTGCCAGCAGCTCGGACTTACGGGACGAGCAGTACTTC
TRBJ2-7	TRBV7-8	NA	NA	CASSFFIKREQYF	TGTGCCAGCAGCTTTTTTATTAAGAGGGAGCAGTACTTC
TRBJ2-7	TRBV4-1	NA	NA	CASSQDKVIRDRTYEQYF	TGCGCCAGCAGCCAAGATAAAGTAATTCGGGACCGAACCTACGAGCAGTACTTC
TRBJ2-3	TRBV4-1	NA	NA	CASSQAMGVKNTQYF	TGCGCCAGCAGCCAGGCTATGGGAGTTAAGAATACGCAGTATTTT
TRBJ2-3	TRBV7-9	NA	NA	CASSSALAESDTQYF	TGTGCCAGCAGCTCCGCCCTAGCAGAGTCAGATACGCAGTATTTT
TRBJ2-4	TRBV7-2	TRBD2	NA	CASSSSIETSGRNKNIQYF	TGTGCCAGCAGCTCCTCCATAGAGACTAGCGGGAGGAACAAAAACATTCAGTACTTC
TRBJ2-7	TRBV29-1	TRBD2	NA	CSVLTSGLYEQYF	TGCAGCGTCCTTACTAGCGGCCTCTACGAGCAGTACTTC
TRBJ2-1	TRBV2	TRBD1	NA	CASSVGQGVYNEQFF	TGTGCCAGCAGTGTTGGACAGGGGGTATACAATGAGCAGTTCTTC
TRBJ2-3	TRBV7-9	NA	NA	CASSPTPPDTQYF	TGTGCCAGCAGCCCGACCCCACCGGATACGCAGTATTTT
TRBJ2-7	TRBV5-6	NA	NA	CASSRPANPYEQYF	TGTGCCAGCAGCCGACCCGCCAACCCCTACGAGCAGTACTTC
TRBJ2-2	TRBV21-1	NA	NA	CASSTTGGQGATGELFF	TGTGCCAGCAGCACCACAGGAGGACAGGGGGCGACCGGGGAGCTGTTTTTT
TRBJ1-1	TRBV4-1	TRBD1	NA	CASSSRQGTEAFF	TGCGCCAGCAGCTCCCGACAGGGCACTGAAGCTTTCTTT